This T cell receptor beta chain was sequenced in a study of cytotoxic CD8 clonotypes in ibrutinib-treated CLL. Background on the study: The taking of response samples occurred after a median roughly 12 months of treatment, with a range of 6 to 36. The study's findings and limits: The study found baseline clonality above age-matched healthy donors, tracking circulating CD8+ T-cell counts.

Germline V gene lookup returns CDR1 SGHVS and CDR2 FQNEAQ. The V segment lost 5 bases and the J segment 5 bases; nucleotides outside the gene matches: 8. There are 15 residues in the CDR3. As regards this clone: Its antigen is undetermined.

This table comes from immunoSEQ multiplex PCR, and its TCRdb copy is limited to in-frame clones, with some not included. Of roughly 49,000 clones in the sample, roughly 83% were seen once. This TCR derives from a human donor with chronic lymphocytic leukemia. The sample here was PBMCs, taken after 24 months of ibrutinib treatment. V is TRBV7-8 and J is TRBJ2-7; TRBD1 matches 11 bases. This CDR3 reads CASSRARTGGHEQYF. Written as DNA, the CDR3 is TGTGCCAGCAGCAGAGCCCGGACAGGGGGCCACGAGCAGTACTTC.